The 16 T cell receptor beta chains below were found in one sample sequenced in a study of blood T cell repertoires in COVID-19. Sequencing was performed with immunoSEQ multiplex PCR; in TCRdb, only in-frame clones are kept and a portion is missing. The sample consists of 55,000 to 65,000 clones, 84% of them appearing once. The sample consisted of peripheral blood. The origin of the receptors is a woman aged 55-69 years with acute or convalescent COVID-19.

Comment on this clone: Other nucleotide sequences in the sample specify the same CDR3. The chain recombines TRBV5-1 with TRBJ2-5, with TRBD1 identical over 9 bases. With 0 bases clipped from V and 1 base from J, the junction kept 4 bases outside the gene matches. The CDR3 covers 16 residues. Germline V gives CDR1 SGHRS, CDR2 YFSETQ. The CDR3 loop is CASSLGGTGFQETQYF. The CDR3, as DNA: TGCGCCAGCAGCTTGGGGGGGACAGGGTTCCAAGAGACCCAGTACTTC.

This chain's CDR3 is CASRDGLAGGETQYF. The CDR3 region has the DNA TGTGCCAGCAGGGATGGACTAGCGGGGGGAGAGACCCAGTACTTC. V and J are TRBV6-5 and TRBJ2-5; 14 nucleotides match TRBD2. This CDR3 is 15 amino acids long. V was pared by 6 bases and J by 4 bases, with 4 bases of the junction left unmatched. In germline, CDR1 is MNHEY, CDR2 SVGAGI.

The chain's CDR3 is CASSPLSRSGSGNTIYF. The CDR3 nucleotides are TGTGCCAGCAGCCCCCTTTCGCGGAGCGGCTCTGGAAACACCATATATTTT. The chain has TRBV3-1 (or the pseudogene TRBV3-2) and TRBJ1-3; D unresolved. The CDR3 is made up of 17 amino acids. V gave up 4 bases and J gave up 0 bases, with 16 bases separating them. Germline CDR1 is LGHDT and CDR2 is YNNKEL (reference sequence).

The chain combines TRBV11-2 with TRBJ2-1; perhaps TRBD2 as D (6 bases). Trimming cost V 5 bases and J 0 bases, with 14 bases left between them. This CDR3 is 16 amino acids long. Germline CDR1 SGHAT, CDR2 FQNNGV. The CDR3 spells CASSGTPLSSYNEQFF. CDR3 nucleotide sequence: TGTGCCAGCAGCGGGACTCCGCTCAGCTCCTACAATGAGCAGTTCTTC.

The chain links TRBV12-3 or TRBV12-4 to TRBJ1-2; D unclear. This CDR3 has 13 residues. Trimming pared 5 bases from V and 4 bases from J, leaving 11 bases between. CDR3 in amino acids: CASSETLAYGYTF. In nucleotides, the CDR3 is TGTGCCAGCAGTGAGACTCTTGCCTATGGCTACACCTTC.

The rearrangement uses TRBV5-6 and TRBJ1-3; D gene uncertain. This CDR3 contains 16 residues. CDR1 SGHDT and CDR2 YYEEEE come from the germline V gene. Trimming removed 1 base from V and 11 bases from J, with 22 bases in between. CDR3 region: CASSLMGAGSFVAIYF. CDR3 nucleotides: TGTGCCAGCAGCTTGATGGGTGCTGGGAGTTTCGTGGCCATATATTTT.

This clone appeared a few times. This sequence joins TRBV6-6 and TRBJ1-5; no definite D call. The germline V and J ends were trimmed by 6 bases and 7 bases, with 22 bases remaining between them. Per the germline V gene, CDR1 is MNHNY and CDR2 is SVGAGI (reference sequence). The CDR3 covers 16 residues. The DNA for the CDR3 is TGTGCCAGCAGATCCCTGACGGCGGGGATCTACCAGCCCCAGCATTTT. Translation gives CASRSLTAGIYQPQHF.

The chain has TRBV2 and TRBJ1-1; D perhaps matches TRBD1 (6 bases). This CDR3 spans 14 amino acids. The germline gives CDR1 SNHLY, CDR2 FYNNEI. V was clipped by 5 bases and J by 6 bases, with 16 bases between them. This CDR3 is CASSPRGGRAEAFF. Here the CDR3 DNA reads TGTGCCAGCAGTCCGAGGGGGGGTCGCGCTGAAGCTTTCTTT.

This sequence joins TRBV9 and TRBJ2-7, with a tentative D call TRBD2 (6 bases). The CDR3 covers 13 residues. Trimming removed 0 bases from V and 2 bases from J, with 6 bases in between. Per the germline V gene, CDR1 is SGDLS and CDR2 is YYNGEE. CDR3 DNA sequence: TGTGCCAGCAGCGTAGCGGGGGCCTACGAGCAGTACTTC. It translates to CASSVAGAYEQYF.

The chain recombines TRBV5-1 with TRBJ2-1; 13 bases are a match to TRBD2. The CDR3 is made up of 16 amino acids. The ends lost 1 base at V and 4 bases at J; junction bases unmatched: 2. Germline V CDR1 and CDR2: SGHRS, YFSETQ. Here the CDR3 reads CASSLTSGGAYNEQFF. The DNA for the CDR3 is TGCGCCAGCAGCTTGACTAGCGGGGGGGCTTACAATGAGCAGTTCTTC.

This clone has only one observation. The rearrangement links TRBV27 to TRBJ2-7; 9 bases match TRBD1. V shed 4 bases and J 2 bases; nucleotides not matched to a gene: 6. The CDR3 is 15 residues long. Germline CDR1 and CDR2: MNHEY and SMNVEV (reference sequence). This CDR3 reads CASSSKQGAPYEQYF. As DNA, the CDR3 is TGTGCCAGCAGTTCGAAACAGGGGGCCCCCTACGAGCAGTACTTC.

CDR3 nucleotide sequence: TGCGCCAGCAGTGAGTCCGGACTAGCGGGCACAGATACGCAGTATTTT. Protein sequence: CASSESGLAGTDTQYF. This chain links TRBV10-1 with TRBJ2-3, with 10 bases fitting TRBD2. The ends lost 0 bases at V and 1 base at J; junction bases unmatched: 1. CDR3 length: 16 amino acids. Germline CDR1 reads WNHNN; CDR2 reads SYGVQD (reference sequence).

The chain couples TRBV3-1 (or the pseudogene TRBV3-2) to TRBJ1-2; tentatively, D is TRBD1 (5 bases). In germline, CDR1 is LGHDT, CDR2 YNNKEL (reference sequence). The CDR3 loop spans 14 amino acids. Trimming removed 3 bases from V and 5 bases from J, with 13 bases in between. CDR3 bases: TGTGCCAGCAGCCAGGGCCGGGGGGTTTATGGCTACACCTTC. Translated: CASSQGRGVYGYTF.

V gene TRBV6-5 combines with J gene TRBJ1-2, with 7 bases matching TRBD1. CDR3 length: 14 residues. V shed 6 bases and J 7 bases; nucleotides not matched to a gene: 11. Germline CDR1 reads MNHEY; CDR2 reads SVGAGI. The CDR3 reads CASSDTGAPGGYTF. DNA for the CDR3: TGTGCCAGCAGCGATACAGGGGCTCCGGGTGGCTACACCTTC.

This sequence joins TRBV2 and TRBJ1-1; 9 bases line up with TRBD1. Germline V CDR1 and CDR2: SNHLY, FYNNEI. Germline trimming cut 7 bases from V and 5 bases from J; bases unmatched to any gene: 2. The CDR3 totals 12 residues. In nucleotides, the CDR3 is TGTGCCAGCACCGGGACAGGGACTGAAGCTTTCTTT. This sequence encodes CASTGTGTEAFF. The full variable domain, completed using reference TRBV2 and TRBJ1-1, is EPEVTQTPSHQVTQMGQEVILRCVPISNHLYFYWYRQILGQKVEFLVSFYNNEISEKSEIFDDQFSVERPDGSNFTLKIRSTKLEDSAMYFCASTGTGTEAFFGQGTRLTVV.

The V call is TRBV6-4, the J call TRBJ2-1; 13 positions agree with TRBD2. After removal of 3 bases from V and 7 bases from J, the junction contained 0 bases not matched to a gene. Germline CDR1 MRHNA, CDR2 SNTAGT. This CDR3 is built from 14 residues. This chain's CDR3 is CASSETSGGNEQFF. In DNA form, the CDR3 reads TGTGCCAGCAGTGAGACTAGCGGGGGGAATGAGCAGTTCTTC.